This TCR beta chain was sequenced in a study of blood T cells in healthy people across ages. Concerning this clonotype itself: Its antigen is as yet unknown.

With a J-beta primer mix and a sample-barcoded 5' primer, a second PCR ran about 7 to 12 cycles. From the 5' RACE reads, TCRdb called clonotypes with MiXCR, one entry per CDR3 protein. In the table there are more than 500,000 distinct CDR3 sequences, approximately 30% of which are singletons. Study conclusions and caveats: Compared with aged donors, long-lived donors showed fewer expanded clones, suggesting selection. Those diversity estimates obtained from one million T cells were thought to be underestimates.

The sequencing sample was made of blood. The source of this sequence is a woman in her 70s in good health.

CDR3 residues: CASSLGGGGLLVNEQFF. As DNA, the CDR3 is TGTGCCAGCAGCTTAGGAGGCGGGGGGCTCCTTGTCAATGAGCAGTTCTTC. This sequence joins TRBV7-9 and TRBJ2-1; TRBD2 agrees at 8 bases. Germline CDR1 SEHNR, CDR2 FQNEAQ (reference sequence). The CDR3 contains 17 residues. Trimming cost V 1 base and J 6 bases; bases outside gene matches: 11.